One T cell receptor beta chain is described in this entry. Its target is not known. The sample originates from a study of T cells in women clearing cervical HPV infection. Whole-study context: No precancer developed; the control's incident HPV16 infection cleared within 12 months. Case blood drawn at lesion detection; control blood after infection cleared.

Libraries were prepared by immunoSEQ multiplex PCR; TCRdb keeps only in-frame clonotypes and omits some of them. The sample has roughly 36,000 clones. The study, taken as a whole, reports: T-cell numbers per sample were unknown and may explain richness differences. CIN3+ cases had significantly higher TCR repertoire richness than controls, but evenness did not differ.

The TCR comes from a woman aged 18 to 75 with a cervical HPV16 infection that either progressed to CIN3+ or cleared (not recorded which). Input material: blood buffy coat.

CDR3 residues: CASSPGQDGQPQHF. The CDR3 DNA, read in part, is TGTGCCAGCAGTCCAGGACAGGATGGTCAGCCC. J is TRBJ1-5 and V is TRBV28, with 7 positions matching TRBD1. The CDR3 goes on 3 residues after the read ends, and that part is filled in from the germline J gene. Germline CDR1 and CDR2: MDHEN and SYDVKM. The trim removed 5 bases at V and 6 bases at J, leaving 7 bases unmatched. CDR3 length equals 14 residues.